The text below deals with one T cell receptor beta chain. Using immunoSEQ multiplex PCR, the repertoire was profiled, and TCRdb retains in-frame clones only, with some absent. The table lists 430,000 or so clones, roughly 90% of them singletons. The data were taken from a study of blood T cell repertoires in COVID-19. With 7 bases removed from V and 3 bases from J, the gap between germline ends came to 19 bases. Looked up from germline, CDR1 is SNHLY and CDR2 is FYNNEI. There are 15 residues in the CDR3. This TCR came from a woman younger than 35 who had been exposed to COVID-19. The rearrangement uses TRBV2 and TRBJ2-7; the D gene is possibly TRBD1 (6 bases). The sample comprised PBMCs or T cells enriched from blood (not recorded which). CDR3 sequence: CASNPQQGSGYEQYF. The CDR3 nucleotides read TGTGCCAGCAATCCCCAACAGGGATCGGGCTACGAGCAGTACTTC.